This record concerns one T cell receptor (beta chain) sequence. This specimen belongs to a study of blood T cell repertoires in COVID-19. Overall study: The United States, Italy and Spain provided the acute and convalescent COVID-19 samples. Nucleic acid was either cDNA or gDNA, and it came from T cells, B-cell-depleted T cells, or PBMCs.

As processed by the authors: Reference gene primer amplification in the assay estimated nucleated cell counts. Profiled with immunoSEQ multiplex PCR; TCRdb holds only in-frame clones, not every one. V and J calls and clone size are copied from that table; D and trimming were computed from the DNA. The sample carries tens of thousands of clones, around 85% recorded once. Germline V gives CDR1 SQVTM, CDR2 ANQGSEA. The CDR3 has 14 residues. Trimming cost V 6 bases and J 2 bases; bases outside gene matches: 5. Sequencing was performed on peripheral blood. V usage is TRBV29-1 and J usage is TRBJ2-2, with TRBD2 matching over 8 bases. This sequence was found in a man at least 80 years old with acute or convalescent COVID-19. The CDR3 bases are TGCAGCGTCCAGCGGGGGACCAACACCGGGGAGCTGTTTTTT. Translating gives CSVQRGTNTGELFF.